This T cell receptor beta chain was observed in a study of CD8 T cells in ankylosing spondylitis. Whole-study findings and limits: A TCR beta motif of fewer than ten highly homologous variants appeared characteristic of ankylosing spondylitis blood.

Making the TCR beta libraries involved quantitative 5'-RACE with molecular barcodes. TCRdb analysed the 5' RACE reads with MiXCR anew, one entry per CDR3 protein. The sample lists 750,000 to 850,000 distinct CDR3 sequences, about 12% occurring once. V was cut by 7 bases and J by 1 base, with 4 bases left in between. Germline assignment: CDR1 LGHNT and CDR2 FRNRAP. This CDR3 is built from 11 residues. As concerns this clonotype: Its antigen remains unknown.

This TCR was sampled from a male donor with ankylosing spondylitis. The chain couples TRBV12-5 to TRBJ1-1; no definite D call. Sequences were obtained from blood, either unsorted or a sorted T cell fraction (not recorded which). The CDR3: CASAKNTEAFF. The CDR3 DNA reads as TGTGCTAGTGCTAAGAACACTGAAGCTTTCTTT.